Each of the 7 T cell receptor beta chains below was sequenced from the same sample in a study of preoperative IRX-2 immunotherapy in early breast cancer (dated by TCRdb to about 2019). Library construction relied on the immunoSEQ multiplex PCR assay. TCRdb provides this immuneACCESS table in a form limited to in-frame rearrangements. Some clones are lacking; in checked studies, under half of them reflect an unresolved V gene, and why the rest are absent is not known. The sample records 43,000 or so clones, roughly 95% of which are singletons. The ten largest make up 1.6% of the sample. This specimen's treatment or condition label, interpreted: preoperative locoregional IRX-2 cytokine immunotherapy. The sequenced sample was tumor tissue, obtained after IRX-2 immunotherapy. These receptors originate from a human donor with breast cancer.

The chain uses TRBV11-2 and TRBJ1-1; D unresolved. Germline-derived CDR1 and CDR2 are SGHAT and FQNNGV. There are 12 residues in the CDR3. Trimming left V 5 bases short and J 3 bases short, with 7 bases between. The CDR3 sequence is CASSPGYTEAFF. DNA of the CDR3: TGTGCCAGCAGCCCTGGATACACTGAAGCTTTCTTT. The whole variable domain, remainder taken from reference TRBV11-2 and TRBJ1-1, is EAGVAQSPRYKIIEKRQSVAFWCNPISGHATLYWYQQILGQGPKLLIQFQNNGVVDDSQLPKDRFSAERLKGVDSTLKIQPAKLEDSAVYLCASSPGYTEAFFGQGTRLTVV.

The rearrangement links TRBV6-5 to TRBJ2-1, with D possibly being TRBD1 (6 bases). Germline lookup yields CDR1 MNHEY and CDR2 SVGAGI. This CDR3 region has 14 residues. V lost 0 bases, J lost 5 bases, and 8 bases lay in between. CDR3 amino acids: CASSYSGTHNEQFF. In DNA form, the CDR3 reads TGTGCCAGCAGTTACTCGGGGACACACAATGAGCAGTTCTTC.

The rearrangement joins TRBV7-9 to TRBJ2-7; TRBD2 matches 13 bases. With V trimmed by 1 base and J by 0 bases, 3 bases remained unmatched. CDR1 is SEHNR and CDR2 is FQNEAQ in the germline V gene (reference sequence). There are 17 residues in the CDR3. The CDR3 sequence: CASSLVTSGRSSYEQYF. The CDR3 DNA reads TGTGCCAGCAGCTTAGTGACTAGCGGGAGGAGCTCCTACGAGCAGTACTTC.

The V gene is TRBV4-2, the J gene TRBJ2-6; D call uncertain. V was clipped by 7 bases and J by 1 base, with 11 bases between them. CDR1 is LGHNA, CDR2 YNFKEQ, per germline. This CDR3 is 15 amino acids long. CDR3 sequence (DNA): TGTGCCAGCATGCAAGCGAGTTCTGGGGCCAACGTCCTGACTTTC. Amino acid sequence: CASMQASSGANVLTF.

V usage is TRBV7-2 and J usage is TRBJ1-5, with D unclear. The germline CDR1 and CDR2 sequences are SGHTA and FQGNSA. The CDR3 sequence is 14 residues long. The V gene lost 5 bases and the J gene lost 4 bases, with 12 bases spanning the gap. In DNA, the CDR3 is TGTGCCAGCAGCCTAAGGGAGGTGAATCAGCCCCAGCATTTT. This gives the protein CASSLREVNQPQHF.

The CDR3 spells CASSQLGLAGVETQYF. As DNA, the CDR3 is TGCGCCAGCAGCCAGCTGGGACTAGCGGGAGTAGAGACCCAGTACTTC. This sequence joins TRBV4-1 and TRBJ2-5; 14 nucleotides align to TRBD2. The CDR3 length is 16 residues. Trimming cost V 3 bases and J 4 bases; bases outside gene matches: 4. Germline V gives CDR1 MGHRA, CDR2 YSYEKL.

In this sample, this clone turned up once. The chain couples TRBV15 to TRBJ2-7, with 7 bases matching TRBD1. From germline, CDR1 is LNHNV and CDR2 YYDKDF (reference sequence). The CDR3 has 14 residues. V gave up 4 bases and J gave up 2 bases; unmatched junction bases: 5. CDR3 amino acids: CATSNRDSAYEQYF. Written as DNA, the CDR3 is TGTGCCACCAGCAACCGGGACAGCGCCTACGAGCAGTACTTC.